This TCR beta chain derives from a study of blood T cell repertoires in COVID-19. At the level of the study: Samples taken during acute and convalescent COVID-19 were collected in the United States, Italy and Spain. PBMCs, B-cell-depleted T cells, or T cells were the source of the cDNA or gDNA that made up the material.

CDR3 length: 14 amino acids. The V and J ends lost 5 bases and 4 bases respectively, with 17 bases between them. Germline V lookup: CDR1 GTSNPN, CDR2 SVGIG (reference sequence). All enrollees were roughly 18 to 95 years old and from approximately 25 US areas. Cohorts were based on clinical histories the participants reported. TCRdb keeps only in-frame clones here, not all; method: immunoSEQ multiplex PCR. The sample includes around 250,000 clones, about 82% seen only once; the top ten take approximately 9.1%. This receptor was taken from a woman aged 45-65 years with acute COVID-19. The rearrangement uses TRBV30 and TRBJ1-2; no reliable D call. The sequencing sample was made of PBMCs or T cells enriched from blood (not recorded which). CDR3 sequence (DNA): TGTGCCTGGGAATCCTTGAATAGCTTCTATGGCTACACCTTC. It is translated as CAWESLNSFYGYTF.